These 4 T cell receptor beta chains were sequenced from one sample in a study of T cell changes during pregnancy in multiple sclerosis. TCRdb's copy holds only in-frame clones and misses some; the assay was immunoSEQ multiplex PCR. Here the sample spans about 18,000 clones, 70% to 90% being singletons. The sequenced sample was CD8+ T cells from peripheral blood mononuclear cells, obtained after pregnancy. Receptors were obtained from a female donor with multiple sclerosis, enrolled in a pregnancy study.

The CDR3 DNA reads TGTGCCAGCAGAAAACAGGGGCGCACTGAAGCTTTCTTT. Its protein product is CASRKQGRTEAFF. The V call is TRBV28, the J call TRBJ1-1, with 7 bases fitting TRBD1. J lost 4 bases, V lost 6 bases, and 5 bases had no gene match. This CDR3 contains 13 residues. Germline-derived CDR1 and CDR2 are MDHEN and SYDVKM. Variable domain in full (rest from reference TRBV28 and TRBJ1-1): DVKVTQSSRYLVKRTGEKVFLECVQDMDHENMFWYRQDPGLGLRLIYFSYDVKMKEKGDIPEGYSVSREKKERFSLILESASTNQTSMYLCASRKQGRTEAFFGQGTRLTVV.

On this clone: At one boundary the junction diverges from the germline segment, which might be a read error. The rearrangement links TRBV7-7 to TRBJ2-1; tentative D call: TRBD2 (5 bases). Germline CDR1 and CDR2: SSHAT and FNYEAQ (reference sequence). The CDR3 covers 13 residues. CDR3 sequence (DNA): TGTGCTAGCAGCTTAGCGCTGAACTATGAGCAGTTCTTC. The encoded protein is CASSLALNYEQFF.

The chain recombines TRBV5-1 with TRBJ1-1, with D perhaps matching TRBD1 (5 bases). V was clipped by 1 base and J by 3 bases, with 13 bases between them. There are 15 residues in the CDR3. Germline-derived CDR1 and CDR2 are SGHRS and YFSETQ. CDR3 loop: CASSLNGGIDTEAFF. Here the CDR3 DNA reads TGCGCCAGCAGCTTGAACGGGGGGATCGACACTGAAGCTTTCTTT.

The V call is TRBV27, the J call TRBJ1-2, with a tentative D call TRBD1 (5 bases). There are 13 residues in the CDR3. V was trimmed by 3 bases and J by 7 bases, leaving 12 bases between them. Germline-derived CDR1 and CDR2 are MNHEY and SMNVEV (reference sequence). CDR3 bases: TGTGCCAGCAGTTTGGGAGGGGCGGGTGGCTACACCTTC. Protein sequence: CASSLGGAGGYTF.